This TCR beta chain derives from a study of type 1 regulatory T cells. At the level of the study: This in vitro CD4 product, T-allo10, is enriched for Tr1 cells and alloantigen-specific.

The graft donor-derived T-allo10 cells reportedly recognize host alloantigens, are anergic, and suppress alloantigen-specifically. The germline V gene has CDR1 SGHAT and CDR2 FQNNGV. V dropped 4 bases and J dropped 7; count of bases not matched to a gene: 9. The CDR3 contains 16 residues. TCRdb re-derived calls from the reads in MiXCR, one entry per CDR3 protein. This sample has some 25,000 distinct CDR3 sequences; over 60% occur once, and the top ten carry less than 15%. This clonotype was seen a handful of times. The antigen is undetermined. This rearrangement joins TRBV11-2 to TRBJ2-7; TRBD2 agrees at 14 bases. This receptor was obtained from a human donor in good health. Sample: cultured T cells, either the whole culture or a sorted T cell fraction (not recorded which). Subset given: Tr1-enriched cell product generated in vitro against host alloantigens. CDR3 sequence reads: CASSSKGLAGAFEQYF. In DNA form, the CDR3 reads TGTGCCAGCAGCTCTAAGGGACTAGCGGGGGCGTTTGAGCAGTACTTC.